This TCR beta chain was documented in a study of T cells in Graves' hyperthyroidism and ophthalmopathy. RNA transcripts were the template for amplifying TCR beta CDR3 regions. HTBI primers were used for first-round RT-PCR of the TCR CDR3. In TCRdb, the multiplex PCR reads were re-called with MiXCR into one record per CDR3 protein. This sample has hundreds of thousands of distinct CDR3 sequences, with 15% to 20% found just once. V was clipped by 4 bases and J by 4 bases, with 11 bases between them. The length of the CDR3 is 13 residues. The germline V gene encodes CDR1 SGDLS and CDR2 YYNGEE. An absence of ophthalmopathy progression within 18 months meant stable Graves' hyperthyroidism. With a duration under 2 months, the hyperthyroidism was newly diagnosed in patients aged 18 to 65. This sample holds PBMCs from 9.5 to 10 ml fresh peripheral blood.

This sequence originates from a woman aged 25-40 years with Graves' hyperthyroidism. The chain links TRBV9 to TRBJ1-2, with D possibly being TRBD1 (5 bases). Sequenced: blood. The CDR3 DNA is TGTGCCAGCAGCCCCGACAGTTTCTATGGCTACACCTTC. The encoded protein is CASSPDSFYGYTF. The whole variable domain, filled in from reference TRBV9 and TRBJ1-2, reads DSGVTQTPKHLITATGQRVTLRCSPRSGDLSVYWYQQSLDQGLQFLIQYYNGEERAKGNILERFSAQQFPDLHSELNLSSLELGDSALYFCASSPDSFYGYTFGSGTRLTVV.